This TCR beta chain originates from a study of T-cell memory formation after mild COVID-19. Whole-study results and caveats: The pre-infection memory compartment contained some responding clones, suggesting cross-reactive memory joined.

TCRdb called the 5' RACE reads again in MiXCR, with one record for every CDR3 protein. The repertoire has hundreds of thousands of distinct CDR3 sequences, roughly 22% of them found once; the top ten carry approximately 13%. This clonotype occurred many times. Its target is unknown. J was trimmed by 2 bases and V by 0 bases; bases with no gene match: 1. The length of the CDR3 is 14 residues. Germline loops: CDR1 SGHVS, CDR2 FNYEAQ. The material sequenced was PBMCs or a T cell subset sorted from them (not recorded which). The chain is built from TRBV7-6 and TRBJ2-7; TRBD1 agrees at 7 bases. This TCR was recovered from an adult woman who had mild COVID-19 (a few samples of this study predate the infection). Cell type and time point are not known. The CDR3 nucleotides read TGTGCCAGCAGCTTAGCAGGGGGCGCCTACGAGCAGTACTTC. Translation: CASSLAGGAYEQYF.